The 10 T cell receptor beta chains below were found in one sample sequenced in a study of blood T cell repertoires in COVID-19. The method was immunoSEQ multiplex PCR; TCRdb's version includes in-frame clones alone and lacks a portion of them. The repertoire holds a few hundred thousand clones, with about 90% as singletons. The sequencing sample was made of peripheral blood. Receptors were obtained from a woman aged 70-85 years with COVID-19, enrolled during active disease.

CDR3 amino acids: CASSSGQVNTEAFF. The CDR3, as DNA: TGTGCCAGCAGTTCCGGACAGGTGAACACTGAAGCTTTCTTT. The chain joins TRBV28 to TRBJ1-1; 7 bases match TRBD1. Germline V gene data show CDR1 as MDHEN and CDR2 as SYDVKM. There are 14 residues in the CDR3. V gave up 4 bases and J gave up 0 bases; unmatched junction bases: 2.

This chain links TRBV3-1 (or the pseudogene TRBV3-2) with TRBJ1-4, with TRBD1 matching 10 bases. Trimming cost V 1 base and J 6 bases; bases outside gene matches: 5. The germline gives CDR1 LGHDT, CDR2 YNNKEL (reference sequence). CDR3 length: 16 amino acids. CDR3 amino acids: CASSQGRGTGDEKLFF. The DNA of the CDR3 is TGTGCCAGCAGCCAAGGGCGAGGGACAGGGGATGAAAAACTGTTTTTT.

The gene calls are TRBV5-1 and TRBJ2-5; 14 bases match TRBD2. The CDR3 is 16 residues long. With V trimmed by 3 bases and J by 5 bases, 6 bases remained unmatched. Germline V gene data show CDR1 as SGHRS and CDR2 as YFSETQ. CDR3: CASSSGTSGSGETQYF. As DNA, the CDR3 is TGCGCCAGCAGCTCCGGGACTAGCGGGAGCGGGGAGACCCAGTACTTC.

CDR3 loop: CASSLGPGNNSPLHF. Here the CDR3 DNA reads TGCGCCAGCAGCTTGGGACCCGGGAATAATTCACCCCTCCACTTT. The chain has TRBV5-1 and TRBJ1-6, with D hard to call. Germline lookup yields CDR1 SGHRS and CDR2 YFSETQ. V lost 0 bases to trimming and J lost 5 bases, with 9 bases between them. The CDR3 is made up of 15 amino acids.

This rearrangement joins TRBV6-5 to TRBJ1-2, with D perhaps TRBD1 (6 bases). Germline CDR1 and CDR2: MNHEY and SVGAGI. V was cut by 4 bases and J by 4 bases, with 13 bases left in between. The CDR3 length is 14 residues. DNA of the CDR3: TGTGCCAGCAGTTCGAGGGGGGGAGCCTATGGCTACACCTTC. Translated: CASSSRGGAYGYTF.

CDR3 amino acids: CASSQDWSTGELFF. The CDR3 DNA reads as TGCGCCAGCAGCCAAGACTGGAGCACCGGGGAGCTGTTTTTT. The chain recombines TRBV4-3 with TRBJ2-2, with unresolved D. This CDR3 contains 14 residues. The germline V gene has CDR1 LGHNA and CDR2 YSLEER. V lost 0 bases and J 4 bases, leaving 6 bases between the germline ends.

The count of this clone is one. V gene TRBV9 combines with J gene TRBJ2-1; the match to TRBD2 covers 10 bases. J lost 8 bases, V lost 5 bases, and 10 bases had no gene match. CDR1 SGDLS and CDR2 YYNGEE come from the germline V gene. The CDR3 loop spans 15 amino acids. The CDR3, as DNA: TGTGCCAGCAGTTCTAGCGGGAGTGACCTTGATGAGCAGTTCTTC. Protein sequence: CASSSSGSDLDEQFF.

V and J are TRBV27 and TRBJ2-7, with D perhaps TRBD1 (6 bases). The CDR3 is 14 amino acids. Trimming pared 5 bases from V and 0 bases from J, leaving 11 bases between. Germline CDR1 reads MNHEY; CDR2 reads SMNVEV (reference sequence). The CDR3 loop is CASSPDRDSYEQYF. The DNA of the CDR3 is TGTGCCAGCAGTCCGGACAGAGACTCCTACGAGCAGTACTTC.

This chain joins TRBV5-1 and TRBJ2-7; 7 positions agree with TRBD1. CDR3 size: 12 residues. Germline V gives CDR1 SGHRS, CDR2 YFSETQ. Germline trimming cut 2 bases from V and 8 bases from J; bases unmatched to any gene: 4. In DNA form, the CDR3 reads TGCGCCAGCAGCTTCGACAGGGATAAGCAGTACTTC. It encodes CASSFDRDKQYF.

CDR3 amino acids: CASRIVGQPQHF. CDR3 nucleotide sequence: TGTGCCAGCAGGATAGTCGGGCAGCCCCAGCATTTT. The V gene is TRBV6-5, the J gene TRBJ1-5; the D is unclear. CDR3 length equals 12 residues. V lost 6 bases and J lost 7, with 10 bases in between. The germline V gene encodes CDR1 MNHEY and CDR2 SVGAGI.